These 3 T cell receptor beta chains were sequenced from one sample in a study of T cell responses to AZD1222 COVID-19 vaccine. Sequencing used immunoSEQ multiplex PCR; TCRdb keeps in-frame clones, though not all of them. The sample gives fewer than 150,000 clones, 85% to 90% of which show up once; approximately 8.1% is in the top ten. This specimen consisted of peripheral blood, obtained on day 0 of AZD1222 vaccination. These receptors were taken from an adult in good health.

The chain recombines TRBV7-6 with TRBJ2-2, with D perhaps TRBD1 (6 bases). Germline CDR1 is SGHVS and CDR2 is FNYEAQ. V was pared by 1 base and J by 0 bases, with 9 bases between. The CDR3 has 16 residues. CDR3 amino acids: CASSLGRGPNTGELFF. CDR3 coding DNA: TGTGCCAGCAGCTTAGGCAGGGGCCCGAACACCGGGGAGCTGTTTTTT.

In DNA form, the CDR3 reads TGTGCCAGCAGCCCCGACACCGGGGAGCTGTTTTTT. This sequence encodes CASSPDTGELFF. This chain uses TRBV7-2 with TRBJ2-2, with D uncertain. V lost 5 bases and J lost 3, with 4 bases in between. This CDR3 is built from 12 residues. The germline gives CDR1 SGHTA, CDR2 FQGNSA.

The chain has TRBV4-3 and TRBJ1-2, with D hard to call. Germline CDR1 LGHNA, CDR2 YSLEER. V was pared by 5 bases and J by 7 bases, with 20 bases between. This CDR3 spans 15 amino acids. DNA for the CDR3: TGCGCCAGCAGCGCAGGCCCCCCCGGTCGAGGTGGCTACACCTTC. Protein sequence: CASSAGPPGRGGYTF.